These 9 T cell receptor beta chains were all obtained from the same sample, sequenced in a study of OX40 agonist ivuxolimab in advanced cancers. Only in-frame clones appear in the TCRdb table, and some are missing; sequencing was by immunoSEQ multiplex PCR. The repertoire holds 25,000 to 35,000 clones, with around 82% as singletons. Sequencing used CD4+ or CD8+ T cells sorted from blood, obtained in a trial of the OX40 agonist ivuxolimab. These receptors came from an adult with an advanced solid tumor such as melanoma, head and neck, liver or kidney cancer.

This chain connects TRBV6-4 to TRBJ2-7; possibly TRBD1 for D (6 bases). The V and J ends lost 3 bases and 5 bases respectively, with 17 bases between them. The CDR3 totals 15 residues. In germline, CDR1 is MRHNA, CDR2 SNTAGT. CDR3 nucleotide sequence: TGTGCCAGCAGTGAGTGGGGACAACCTTCTGACGAGCAGTACTTC. This gives the protein CASSEWGQPSDEQYF.

The table lists this clone with a count of one. The chain employs TRBV13 and TRBJ2-5; no clear D gene. In germline, CDR1 is PRHDT, CDR2 FYEKMQ (reference sequence). This CDR3 region has 13 residues. V gave up 4 bases and J gave up 0 bases, with 6 bases separating them. CDR3 nucleotides: TGTGCCAGCAGCTCCTCTGACCAAGAGACCCAGTACTTC. Amino acids: CASSSSDQETQYF.

The J gene is TRBJ1-1, the V gene TRBV7-6; tentatively, D is TRBD1 (5 bases). The CDR3 loop spans 17 amino acids. Germline CDR1 is SGHVS and CDR2 is FNYEAQ. V lost 0 bases and J lost 0, with 14 bases in between. The CDR3 DNA sequence: TGTGCCAGCAGCTTAGCGGGGCGGGGCGGCATGAACACTGAAGCTTTCTTT. It is translated as CASSLAGRGGMNTEAFF.

The chain joins TRBV30 to TRBJ2-3, with TRBD2 matching 11 bases. This CDR3 has 15 residues. Unmatched junction bases numbered 3, after V lost 1 base and J lost 3 bases. Germline lookup yields CDR1 GTSNPN and CDR2 SVGIG (reference sequence). The CDR3 loop is CAWSAASGRTDTQYF. The CDR3 DNA sequence: TGTGCCTGGAGTGCGGCTAGCGGGAGGACAGATACGCAGTATTTT.

V usage is TRBV30 and J usage is TRBJ2-5; TRBD1 is a possible D gene (6 bases). The J call may be wrong; the DNA end is better matched by TRBJ2-7. From germline, CDR1 is GTSNPN and CDR2 SVGIG (reference sequence). This CDR3 has 13 residues. DNA of the CDR3: TGTGCCTGGAGTGTTGGGACAAATTACGAGCAGTACTTC. This codes for CAWSVGTNYEQYF.

The chain carries TRBV28 and TRBJ1-5; 7 bases match TRBD1. Trimming cost V 10 bases and J 1 base; bases outside gene matches: 7. This CDR3 comprises 14 residues. The germline V gene has CDR1 MDHEN and CDR2 SYDVKM. CDR3 protein: CATGQELSNQPQHF. The CDR3 nucleotides read TGTGCCACAGGACAGGAATTAAGCAATCAGCCCCAGCATTTT.

This clone is a singleton in its sample. V gene TRBV4-1 combines with J gene TRBJ2-7, with no clear D. Germline V CDR1 and CDR2: MGHRA, YSYEKL. The CDR3 consists of 16 residues. Trimming took off 1 base at V and 0 bases at J, with 13 bases between the two ends. In DNA, the CDR3 is TGCGCCAGCAGCCAAGGGACCGGACGGAGCTCCTACGAGCAGTACTTC. Amino acid sequence: CASSQGTGRSSYEQYF.

This chain connects TRBV27 to TRBJ1-1; D ambiguous. In germline, CDR1 is MNHEY, CDR2 SMNVEV (reference sequence). This CDR3 is 13 amino acids long. V was trimmed by 1 base and J by 4 bases, leaving 7 bases between them. The CDR3, as DNA: TGTGCCAGCAGTTTATGGACGGGCACTGAAGCTTTCTTT. Amino acids: CASSLWTGTEAFF.

The V call is TRBV9, the J call TRBJ2-7, with D hard to call. This CDR3 is built from 11 residues. Trimming left V 4 bases short and J 2 bases short, with 4 bases between. Germline CDR1 reads SGDLS; CDR2 reads YYNGEE. The CDR3 reads CASSPAYEQYF. As DNA, the CDR3 is TGTGCCAGCAGCCCGGCCTACGAGCAGTACTTC.